The present T cell receptor (beta chain) was sequenced within a study of blood T cell repertoires in COVID-19 (dated by TCRdb to between 2020 and 2021). Context from the whole study: The collaborator samples originated in the United States, Italy and Spain and spanned the acute and convalescent phases of COVID-19. The prospective study material was composed of cDNA or gDNA derived from T cells, B-cell-depleted T cells, or PBMCs. The repertoires were released in a freely available public database intended as a resource for research on the immune response to SARS-CoV-2. Subjects who had been exposed to COVID-19, were actively infected with it, or had recovered from it provided the deeply sampled blood TCRbeta repertoires that made up the dataset. Samples came from the ongoing ImmuneRACE study (first 160 participants) plus 1,254 subjects from 6 global collaborators. Where HLA class I and class II types were available, the types were taken from metadata supplied by the sample provider, not from assay-based typing. Nearly every sample came with metadata listing a de-identified subject ID, COVID-19 status, age in years and sex.

What the study reported, not specific to this receptor: How much clinical and demographic metadata was included differed by source and by participant, and the metadata was provided uncurated.

Relative to germline, V is 0 bases shorter and J is 3 bases shorter, with 10 bases between their ends. CDR1 and CDR2 were assigned from the germline V gene as SGHRS and YFSETQ. The CDR3 goes from the cysteine to the phenylalanine over 14 residues. Only the CDR3 portion is preserved as DNA: 42 bases, with reading frame beginning at the first base. The collaborating institutions used their own protocols to collect whole blood in K2EDTA tubes. For TCRbeta analysis, collaborator samples were shipped as frozen whole blood, as isolated PBMCs, or as DNA extracted from either sample type. In regard to this clone: It lacks a known antigen. No per-base quality is available; no much larger clone lies one base away.

The immunoSEQ Assay, a bias-controlled multiplex PCR, was used to amplify TCRbeta CDR3 regions from genomic DNA. As for how the authors treated the data: Nucleated cell counts per sample were estimated from amplification of reference gene primers within the assay. To quantify the absolute abundance of each unique TCRbeta CDR3 rearrangement, sequence reads were collapsed and filtered. For each sample, productive Simpson clonality was calculated as the square root of Simpson's diversity index over productive rearrangements. Not all clones reach the TCRdb copy of this immuneACCESS table, which keeps in-frame sequences only. Checked studies attribute under half of the gap to unresolved V genes and leave the rest unexplained. The V and J calls and clone size come from that table; D and trimming were worked out from the DNA. Within this sample are roughly 140,000 clones, with approximately 85% of them counted one time only. The top ten clones comprise around 3% of the sample.

The sequence came from a man in his fifties with acute or convalescent COVID-19. Sample: peripheral blood. Recombination linked TRBV5-1 to TRBJ2-7; the D gene is perhaps TRBD2, from 5 matching bases. The CDR3 region has the sequence CASSLAGSNYEQYF. The nucleotide sequence reads TGCGCCAGCAGCTTGGCGGGGAGCAACTACGAGCAGTACTTC.